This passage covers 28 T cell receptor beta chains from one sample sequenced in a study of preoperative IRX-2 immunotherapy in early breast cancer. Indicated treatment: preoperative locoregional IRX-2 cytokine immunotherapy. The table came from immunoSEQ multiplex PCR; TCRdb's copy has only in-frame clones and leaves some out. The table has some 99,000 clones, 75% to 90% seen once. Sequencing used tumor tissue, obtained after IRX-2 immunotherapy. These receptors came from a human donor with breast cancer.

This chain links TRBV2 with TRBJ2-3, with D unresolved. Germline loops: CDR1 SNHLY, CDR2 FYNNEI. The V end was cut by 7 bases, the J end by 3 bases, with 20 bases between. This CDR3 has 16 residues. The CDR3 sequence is CASIAYGSSGTDTQYF. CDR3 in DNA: TGTGCCAGCATCGCCTATGGGTCCTCGGGTACAGATACGCAGTATTTT.

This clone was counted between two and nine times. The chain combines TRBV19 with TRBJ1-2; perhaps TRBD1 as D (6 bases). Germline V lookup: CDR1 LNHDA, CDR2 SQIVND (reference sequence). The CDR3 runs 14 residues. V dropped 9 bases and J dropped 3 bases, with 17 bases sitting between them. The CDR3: CASHMPGVDYGYTF. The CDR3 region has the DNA TGTGCCAGCCATATGCCAGGGGTGGACTATGGCTACACCTTC.

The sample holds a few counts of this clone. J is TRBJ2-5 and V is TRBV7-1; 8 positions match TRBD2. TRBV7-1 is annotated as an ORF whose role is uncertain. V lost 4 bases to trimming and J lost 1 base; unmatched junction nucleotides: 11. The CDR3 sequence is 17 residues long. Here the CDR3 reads CASSFYLPGTSQETQYF. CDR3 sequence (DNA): TGTGCCAGCAGCTTTTACCTACCAGGGACTAGCCAAGAGACCCAGTACTTC.

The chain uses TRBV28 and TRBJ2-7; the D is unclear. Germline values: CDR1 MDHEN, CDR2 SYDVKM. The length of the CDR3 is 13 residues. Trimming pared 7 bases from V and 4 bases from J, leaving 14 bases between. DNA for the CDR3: TGTGCCAGCAAGGGCATCGACCGATACGAGCAGTACTTC. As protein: CASKGIDRYEQYF.

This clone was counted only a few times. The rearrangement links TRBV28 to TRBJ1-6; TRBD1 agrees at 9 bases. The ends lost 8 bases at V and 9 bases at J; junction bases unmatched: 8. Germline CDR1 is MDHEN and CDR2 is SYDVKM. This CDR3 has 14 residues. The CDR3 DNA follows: TGTGCCAGCGAGACAGGGGGACGTACTTCACCCCTCCACTTT. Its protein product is CASETGGRTSPLHF.

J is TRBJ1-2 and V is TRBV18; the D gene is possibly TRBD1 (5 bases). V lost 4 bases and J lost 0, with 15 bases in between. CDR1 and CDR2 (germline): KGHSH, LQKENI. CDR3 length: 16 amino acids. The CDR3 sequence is CASSLRDRPANYGYTF. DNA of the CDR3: TGTGCCAGCTCACTTCGAGACAGACCAGCTAACTATGGCTACACCTTC.

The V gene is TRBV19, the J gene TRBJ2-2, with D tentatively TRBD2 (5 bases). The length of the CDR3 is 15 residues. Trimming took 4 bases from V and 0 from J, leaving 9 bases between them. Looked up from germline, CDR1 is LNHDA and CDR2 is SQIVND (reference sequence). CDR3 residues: CASSRWETNTGELFF. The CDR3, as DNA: TGTGCCAGTAGTAGGTGGGAGACGAACACCGGGGAGCTGTTTTTT.

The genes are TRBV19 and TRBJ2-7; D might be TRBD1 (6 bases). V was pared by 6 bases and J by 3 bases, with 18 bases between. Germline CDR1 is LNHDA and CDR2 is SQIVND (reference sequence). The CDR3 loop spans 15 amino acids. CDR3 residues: CASSNNYRVNYEQYF. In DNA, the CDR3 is TGTGCCAGTAGCAACAATTACAGGGTTAACTACGAGCAGTACTTC. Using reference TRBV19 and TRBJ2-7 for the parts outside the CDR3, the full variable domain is DGGITQSPKYLFRKEGQNVTLSCEQNLNHDAMYWYRQDPGQGLRLIYYSQIVNDFQKGDIAEGYSVSREKKESFPLTVTSAQKNPTAFYLCASSNNYRVNYEQYFGPGTRLTVT.

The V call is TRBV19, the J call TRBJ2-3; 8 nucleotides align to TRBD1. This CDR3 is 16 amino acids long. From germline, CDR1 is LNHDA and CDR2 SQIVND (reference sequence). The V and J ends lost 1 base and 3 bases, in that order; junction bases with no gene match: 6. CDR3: CASSIVTGGRTDTQYF. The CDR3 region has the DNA TGTGCCAGTAGTATAGTAACAGGGGGACGGACAGATACGCAGTATTTT. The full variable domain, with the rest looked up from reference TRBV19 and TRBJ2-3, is DGGITQSPKYLFRKEGQNVTLSCEQNLNHDAMYWYRQDPGQGLRLIYYSQIVNDFQKGDIAEGYSVSREKKESFPLTVTSAQKNPTAFYLCASSIVTGGRTDTQYFGPGTRLTVL.

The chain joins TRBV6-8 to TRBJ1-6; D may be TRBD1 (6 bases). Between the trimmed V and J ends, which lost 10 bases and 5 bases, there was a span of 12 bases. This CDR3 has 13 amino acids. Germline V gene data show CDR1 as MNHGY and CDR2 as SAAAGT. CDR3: CAIRQDHNSPLHF. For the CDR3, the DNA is TGTGCCATCCGACAGGACCATAATTCACCCCTCCACTTT.

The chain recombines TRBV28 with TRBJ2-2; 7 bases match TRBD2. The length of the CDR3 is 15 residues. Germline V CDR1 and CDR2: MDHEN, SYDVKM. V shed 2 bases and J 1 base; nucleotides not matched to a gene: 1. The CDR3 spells CASSLPSGNTGELFF. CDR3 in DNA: TGTGCCAGCAGTTTACCTAGCGGGAACACCGGGGAGCTGTTTTTT. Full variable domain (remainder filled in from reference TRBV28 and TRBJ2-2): DVKVTQSSRYLVKRTGEKVFLECVQDMDHENMFWYRQDPGLGLRLIYFSYDVKMKEKGDIPEGYSVSREKKERFSLILESASTNQTSMYLCASSLPSGNTGELFFGEGSRLTVL.

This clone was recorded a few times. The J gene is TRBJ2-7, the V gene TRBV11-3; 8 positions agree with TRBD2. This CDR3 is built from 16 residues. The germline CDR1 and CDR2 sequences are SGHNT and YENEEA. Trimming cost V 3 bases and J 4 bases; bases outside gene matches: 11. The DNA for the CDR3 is TGTGCCAGCAGCTTCGGGGGGTCACTAGCGGAATACGAGCAGTACTTC. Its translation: CASSFGGSLAEYEQYF.

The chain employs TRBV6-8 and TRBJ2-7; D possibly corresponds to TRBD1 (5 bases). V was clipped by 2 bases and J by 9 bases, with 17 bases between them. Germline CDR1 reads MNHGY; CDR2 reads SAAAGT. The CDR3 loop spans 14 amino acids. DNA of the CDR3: TGTGCCAGCAGTTACAAGGGCTGGTCTAGGGGGCAGTACTTC. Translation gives CASSYKGWSRGQYF.

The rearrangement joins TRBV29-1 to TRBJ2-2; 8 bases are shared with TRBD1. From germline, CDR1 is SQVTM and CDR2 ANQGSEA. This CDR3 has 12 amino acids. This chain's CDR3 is CSGTGGHGELFF. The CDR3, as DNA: TGCAGTGGGACAGGCGGTCACGGGGAGCTGTTTTTT.

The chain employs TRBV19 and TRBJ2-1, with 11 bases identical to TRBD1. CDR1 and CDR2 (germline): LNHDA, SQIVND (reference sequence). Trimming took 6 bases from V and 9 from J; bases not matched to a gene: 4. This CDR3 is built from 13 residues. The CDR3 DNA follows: TGTGCCAGTAGCGGACAGGGGGCAGGTGAGCAGTTCTTC. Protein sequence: CASSGQGAGEQFF.

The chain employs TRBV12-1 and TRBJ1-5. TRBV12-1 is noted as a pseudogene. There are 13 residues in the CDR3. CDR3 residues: CASSSCVCQPQHF. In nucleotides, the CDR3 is TGTGCCAGCAGTTCGTGTGTCTGTCAGCCCCAGCATTTT.

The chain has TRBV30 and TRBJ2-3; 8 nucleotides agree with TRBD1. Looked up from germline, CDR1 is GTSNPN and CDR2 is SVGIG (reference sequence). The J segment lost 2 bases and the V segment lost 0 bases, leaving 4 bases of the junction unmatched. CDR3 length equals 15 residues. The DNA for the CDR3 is TGTGCCTGGAGTGTCGGGACAGGTGACACAGATACGCAGTATTTT. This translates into CAWSVGTGDTDTQYF. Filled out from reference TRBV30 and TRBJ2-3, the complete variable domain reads SQTIHQWPATLVQPVGSPLSLECTVEGTSNPNLYWYRQAAGRGLQLLFYSVGIGQISSEVPQNLSASRPQDRQFILSSKKLLLSDSGFYLCAWSVGTGDTDTQYFGPGTRLTVL.

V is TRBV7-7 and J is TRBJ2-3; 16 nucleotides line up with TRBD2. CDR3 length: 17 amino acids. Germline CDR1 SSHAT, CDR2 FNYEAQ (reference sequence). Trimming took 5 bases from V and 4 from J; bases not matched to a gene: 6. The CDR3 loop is CASSHPGLAGGSDTQYF. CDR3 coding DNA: TGTGCCAGCAGCCATCCGGGACTAGCGGGAGGGTCAGATACGCAGTATTTT.

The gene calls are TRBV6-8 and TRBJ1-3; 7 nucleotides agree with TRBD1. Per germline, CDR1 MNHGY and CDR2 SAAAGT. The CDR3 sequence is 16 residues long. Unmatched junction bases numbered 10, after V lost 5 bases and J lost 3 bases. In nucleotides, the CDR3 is TGTGCCAGCAGTAAGGACAGGCGGGCCGGTGGAAACACCATATATTTT. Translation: CASSKDRRAGGNTIYF.

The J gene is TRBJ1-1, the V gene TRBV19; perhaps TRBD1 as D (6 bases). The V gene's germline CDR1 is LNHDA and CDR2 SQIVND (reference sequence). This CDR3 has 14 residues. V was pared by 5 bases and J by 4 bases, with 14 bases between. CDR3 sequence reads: CASSLWGAGTEAFF. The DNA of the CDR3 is TGTGCCAGTAGTTTGTGGGGGGCAGGCACTGAAGCTTTCTTT. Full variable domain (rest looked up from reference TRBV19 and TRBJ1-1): DGGITQSPKYLFRKEGQNVTLSCEQNLNHDAMYWYRQDPGQGLRLIYYSQIVNDFQKGDIAEGYSVSREKKESFPLTVTSAQKNPTAFYLCASSLWGAGTEAFFGQGTRLTVV.

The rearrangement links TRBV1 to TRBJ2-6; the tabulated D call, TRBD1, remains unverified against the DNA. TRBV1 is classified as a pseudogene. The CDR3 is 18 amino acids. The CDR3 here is CASSLSLGASSGANVLTF. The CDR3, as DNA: TGCGCCAGCAGCCTCTCGCTAGGGGCAAGCTCTGGGGCCAACGTCCTGACTTTC.

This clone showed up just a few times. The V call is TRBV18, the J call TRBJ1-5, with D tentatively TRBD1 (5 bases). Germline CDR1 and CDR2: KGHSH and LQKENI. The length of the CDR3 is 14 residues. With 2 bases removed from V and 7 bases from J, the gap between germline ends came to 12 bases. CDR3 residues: CASSPLVGDQPQHF. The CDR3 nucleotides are TGTGCCAGCTCACCATTAGTAGGGGACCAGCCCCAGCATTTT.

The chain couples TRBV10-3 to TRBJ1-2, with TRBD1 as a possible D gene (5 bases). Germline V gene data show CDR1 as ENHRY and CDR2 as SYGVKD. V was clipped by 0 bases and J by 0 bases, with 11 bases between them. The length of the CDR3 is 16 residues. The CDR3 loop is CAISESMGVANYGYTF. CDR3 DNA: TGTGCCATCAGTGAGTCTATGGGGGTTGCTAACTATGGCTACACCTTC.

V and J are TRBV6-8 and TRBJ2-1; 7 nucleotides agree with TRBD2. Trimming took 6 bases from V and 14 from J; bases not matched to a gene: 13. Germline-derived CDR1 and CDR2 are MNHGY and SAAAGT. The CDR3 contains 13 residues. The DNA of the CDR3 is TGTGCCAGCAGGCTGCCGGGACTATTGACGAAGTTCTTC. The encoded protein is CASRLPGLLTKFF.

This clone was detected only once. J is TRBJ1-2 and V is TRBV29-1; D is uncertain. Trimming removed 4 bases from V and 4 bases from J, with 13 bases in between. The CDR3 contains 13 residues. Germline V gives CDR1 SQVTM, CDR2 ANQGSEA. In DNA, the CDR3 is TGCAGCGTTGGAGGCAAGAATGGCTATGGCTACACCTTC. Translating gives CSVGGKNGYGYTF.

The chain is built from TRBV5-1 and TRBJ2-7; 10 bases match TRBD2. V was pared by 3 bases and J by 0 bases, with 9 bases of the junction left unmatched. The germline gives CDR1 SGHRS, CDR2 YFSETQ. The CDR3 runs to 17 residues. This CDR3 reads CASSSWGAGGTSYEQYF. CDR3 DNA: TGCGCCAGCAGCTCCTGGGGAGCGGGAGGGACCTCCTACGAGCAGTACTTC.

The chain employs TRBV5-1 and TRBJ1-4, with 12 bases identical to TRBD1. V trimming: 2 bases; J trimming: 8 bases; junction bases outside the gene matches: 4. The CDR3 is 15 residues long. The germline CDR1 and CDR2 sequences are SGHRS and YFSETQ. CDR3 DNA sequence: TGCGCCAGCAGCTTCCCCGGGACAGGGGGCGAAAAACTGTTTTTT. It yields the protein CASSFPGTGGEKLFF.

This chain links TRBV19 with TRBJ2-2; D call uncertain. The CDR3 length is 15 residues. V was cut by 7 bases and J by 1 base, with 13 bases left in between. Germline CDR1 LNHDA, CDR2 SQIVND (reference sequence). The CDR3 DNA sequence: TGTGCCAGTAACTCCCCTGCTCAGAACACCGGGGAGCTGTTTTTT. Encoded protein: CASNSPAQNTGELFF.